This T cell receptor beta chain is from a study of CD4 T cells in relation to SARS-CoV-2 and coronaviruses. The assay was immunoSEQ multiplex PCR, and TCRdb's table has in-frame clones only and misses some. The data contain roughly 28,000 clones, approximately 73% of them singletons. Before the COVID-19 pandemic, during about 2011-2019, CD4+ T cells were taken from unexposed donors. After roughly 9 days of culture, CD4+ T cells were isolated. PBMCs were plated at 1.5 million to 2 million per well in IL-2-containing medium. About this clone: Its cognate antigen is unknown.

Sequences were obtained from CD4+ T cells from PBMCs, cultured in vitro. The TCR sequence derives from a human donor in good health.

CDR3 bases: TGTGCCATCGGAGGGGACAGGGGCGGAAACACCATATATTTT. Protein product: CAIGGDRGGNTIYF. The chain carries TRBV2 and TRBJ1-3, with 10 bases aligning to TRBD1. V lost 10 bases, J lost 4 bases, and 7 bases stayed unmatched. The CDR3 is 14 amino acids. The germline gives CDR1 SNHLY, CDR2 FYNNEI.